This T cell receptor (beta chain) came from a study of shared clonotypes between healthy human individuals. General study points: A handful of donors showed sharing of around 5.3% of naive CD4 clonotypes.

Trimming cost V 3 bases and J 4 bases, with 15 bases left between them. Germline V gives CDR1 SGHNT, CDR2 YYREEE (reference sequence). The length of the CDR3 is 15 residues. In its sample, this clone was seen once. What it binds is not known. TCRdb's table, derived via immunoSEQ multiplex PCR, lists solely in-frame clones and lacks some. The profile covers under 2.5 million clones, with around 93% appearing a single time and around 0.35% taken by the ten largest. This TCR was sampled from a man aged 18 to 30 in good health. Some clones in this sample may be carry-over from other donors' samples. Sequencing was performed on naive CD4+ T cells from PBMCs. Subset defined: CD45RA+ positively selected. The gene calls are TRBV5-4 and TRBJ2-3; tentatively, D is TRBD2 (6 bases). CDR3 sequence (DNA): TGTGCCAGCAGCTCCACGGGAGCTGGGGCAGATACGCAGTATTTT. This gives the protein CASSSTGAGADTQYF.